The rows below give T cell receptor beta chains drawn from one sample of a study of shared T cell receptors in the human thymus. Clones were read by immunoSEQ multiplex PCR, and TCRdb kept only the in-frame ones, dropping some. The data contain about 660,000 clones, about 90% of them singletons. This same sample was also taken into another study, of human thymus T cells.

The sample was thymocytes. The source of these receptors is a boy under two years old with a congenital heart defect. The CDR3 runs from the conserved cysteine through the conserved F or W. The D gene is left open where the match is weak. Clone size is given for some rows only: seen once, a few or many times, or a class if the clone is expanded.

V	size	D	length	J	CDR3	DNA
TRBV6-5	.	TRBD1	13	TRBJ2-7	CASRGDRRFEQYF	TGTGCCAGCAGAGGGGACAGGCGTTTCGAGCAGTACTTC
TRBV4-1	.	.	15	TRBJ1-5	CASSRQGKGNQPQHF	TGCGCCAGCAGCCGACAAGGTAAGGGCAATCAGCCCCAGCATTTT
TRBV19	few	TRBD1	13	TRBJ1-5	CASHQGGNQPQHF	TGTGCCAGTCATCAGGGGGGCAATCAGCCCCAGCATTTT
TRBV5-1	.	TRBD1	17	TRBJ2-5	CASSTPPARGPQETQYF	TGCGCCAGCAGCACCCCCCCGGCCAGGGGGCCGCAAGAGACCCAGTACTTC
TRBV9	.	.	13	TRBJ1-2	CASSAQGSGGYTF	TGTGCCAGCAGCGCACAGGGAAGCGGTGGCTACACCTTC
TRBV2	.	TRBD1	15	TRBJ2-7	CATRRGRGTLYEQYF	TGTGCCACCCGCAGAGGCAGGGGGACGCTCTACGAGCAGTACTTC
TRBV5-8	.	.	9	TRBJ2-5	CGRDETQYF	TGTGGGAGGGACGAGACCCAGTACTTC
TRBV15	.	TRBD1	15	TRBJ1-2	CATSGIRQGYYGYTF	TGTGCCACCAGCGGAATCAGACAGGGCTACTATGGCTACACCTTC
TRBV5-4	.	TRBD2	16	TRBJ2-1	CASSSTRTSGYNEQFF	TGTGCCAGCAGCTCGACGCGGACTAGCGGATACAATGAGCAGTTCTTC
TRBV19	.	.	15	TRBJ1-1	CASSIGQTMNTEAFF	TGTGCCAGTAGTATAGGGCAAACTATGAACACTGAAGCTTTCTTT
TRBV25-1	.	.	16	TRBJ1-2	CASSRGGRGSNYGYTF	TGTGCCAGCAGTCGAGGGGGAAGGGGATCAAACTATGGCTACACCTTC
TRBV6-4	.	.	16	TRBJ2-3	CASSEVAEPSTDTQYF	TGTGCCAGCAGTGAAGTCGCAGAACCCAGCACAGATACGCAGTATTTT
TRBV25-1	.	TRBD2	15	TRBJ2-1	CASSAPGGPHNEQFF	TGTGCCAGCAGTGCGCCGGGGGGGCCGCACAATGAGCAGTTCTTC
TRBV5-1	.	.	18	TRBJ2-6	CASSPCGLSGAGANVLTF	TGCGCCAGCAGCCCCTGTGGGTTGTCAGGGGCTGGGGCCAACGTCCTGACTTTC
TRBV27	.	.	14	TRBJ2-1	CASKGRPTYNEQFF	TGTGCCAGCAAGGGGCGACCCACCTACAATGAGCAGTTCTTC
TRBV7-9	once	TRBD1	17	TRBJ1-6	CASSCQGASNYNSPLHF	TGTGCCAGCAGCTGCCAGGGGGCCTCCAACTATAATTCACCCCTCCACTTT
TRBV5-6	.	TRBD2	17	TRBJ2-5	CASSVGGGGRYQETQYF	TGTGCCAGCAGCGTTGGGGGGGGCGGGAGGTACCAAGAGACCCAGTACTTC
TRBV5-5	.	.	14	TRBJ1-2	CASSSGGGAGGYTF	TGTGCCAGCAGCTCTGGAGGGGGGGCGGGTGGCTACACCTTC
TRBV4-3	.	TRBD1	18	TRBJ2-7	CASSQSRDRADWSYEQYF	TGCGCCAGCAGCCAGTCCCGGGACAGGGCTGATTGGTCCTACGAGCAGTACTTC
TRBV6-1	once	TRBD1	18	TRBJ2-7	CASSADRGTPPSSYEQYF	TGTGCCAGCAGTGCTGACAGGGGGACCCCCCCAAGCTCCTACGAGCAGTACTTC
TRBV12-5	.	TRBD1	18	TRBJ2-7	CASGLSLQGPSEQYEQYF	TGTGCTAGTGGTTTGAGCTTACAGGGGCCCTCGGAACAATACGAGCAGTACTTC
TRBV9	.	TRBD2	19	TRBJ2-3	CASSESRTSGKLGADTQYF	TGTGCCAGCAGCGAGTCCCGGACTAGCGGTAAACTCGGGGCAGATACGCAGTATTTT
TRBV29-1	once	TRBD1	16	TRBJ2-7	CSGPGQGIKSSYEQYF	TGCAGCGGGCCGGGACAGGGCATAAAGAGCTCCTACGAGCAGTACTTC
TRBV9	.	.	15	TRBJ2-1	CASSVRLTYRDEQFF	TGTGCCAGCAGCGTACGACTAACCTACCGGGATGAGCAGTTCTTC
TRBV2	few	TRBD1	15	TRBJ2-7	CASSGGGQGFYEQYF	TGTGCCAGCAGTGGGGGGGGACAGGGCTTCTACGAGCAGTACTTC
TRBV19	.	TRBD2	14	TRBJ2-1	CASSKASGVNEQFF	TGTGCCAGTAGTAAGGCTAGCGGGGTTAATGAGCAGTTCTTC
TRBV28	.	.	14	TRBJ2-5	CASTVRTEKETQYF	TGTGCCAGCACGGTGAGGACAGAAAAAGAGACCCAGTACTTC
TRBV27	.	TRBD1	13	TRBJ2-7	CASQGARTYEQYF	TGTGCCAGCCAGGGGGCCAGGACCTACGAGCAGTACTTC
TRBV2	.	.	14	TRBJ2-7	CATLPGQGIYEQYF	TGTGCCACCCTACCGGGGCAGGGGATCTACGAGCAGTACTTC